Below are 25 T cell receptor beta chains sequenced from a single sample in a study of blood T cells in healthy people across ages. For the second PCR, which ran for about 6 to 11 cycles, a sample-barcoded 5' primer and a J-beta primer mix were used. TCRdb recomputed calls from the 5' RACE reads with MiXCR, one row per CDR3 protein. The data contain 1.5 million to 2 million distinct CDR3 sequences, roughly two fifths of them singletons. Source material: blood. Receptors originate from a human donor in good health.

The CDR3 spells CATKEADTEAFF. For the CDR3, the DNA is TGTGCCACCAAGGAAGCGGACACTGAAGCTTTCTTT. This chain joins TRBV24-1 and TRBJ1-1; the D is unclear. Trimming shortened V by 8 bases and J by 3 bases, and 9 bases separated the two germline ends. Germline V gives CDR1 KGHDR, CDR2 SFDVKD. CDR3 length: 12 amino acids.

The chain couples TRBV7-2 to TRBJ2-5; tentatively, D is TRBD1 (6 bases). This CDR3 contains 18 residues. The V end was cut by 3 bases, the J end by 1 base, with 21 bases between. Germline lookup yields CDR1 SGHTA and CDR2 FQGNSA. CDR3 nucleotides: TGTGCCAGCAGCTTTATGAGACAGGCGATGACATTCCAAGAGACCCAGTACTTC. This encodes CASSFMRQAMTFQETQYF.

CDR3 coding DNA: TGTGCCAGCAGCTTCTTTTCGGGGGACAGGGCCCCTGGCTACACCTTC. This translates into CASSFFSGDRAPGYTF. V usage is TRBV7-8 and J usage is TRBJ1-2, with TRBD1 matching 9 bases. Per the germline V gene, CDR1 is SGHVS and CDR2 is FQNEAQ. CDR3 length: 16 amino acids. V gave up 3 bases and J gave up 7 bases; unmatched junction bases: 12.

V gene TRBV5-1 combines with J gene TRBJ2-4, with D perhaps TRBD1 or TRBD2 (6 bases each). The CDR3 totals 16 residues. Trimming took 3 bases from V and 9 from J, leaving 22 bases between them. Germline lookup yields CDR1 SGHRS and CDR2 YFSETQ. Here the CDR3 reads CASSSGAGTKRAIQYF. The CDR3, as DNA: TGCGCCAGCAGCTCGGGGGCAGGAACCAAAAGGGCCATTCAGTACTTC.

This chain connects TRBV7-2 to TRBJ2-4; 8 bases are a match to TRBD1. V lost 0 bases to trimming and J lost 8 bases; unmatched junction nucleotides: 6. This CDR3 spans 15 amino acids. Germline V gene sequence: CDR1 SGHTA, CDR2 FQGNSA. The DNA for the CDR3 is TGTGCCAGCAGCTTAGCGCGCGGACAGGGATACATTCAGTACTTC. This encodes CASSLARGQGYIQYF.

V is TRBV4-3 and J is TRBJ1-2; 9 bases line up with TRBD1. Trimming took 4 bases from V and 4 from J; bases not matched to a gene: 7. CDR3 length: 15 residues. Per the germline V gene, CDR1 is LGHNA and CDR2 is YSLEER. In DNA, the CDR3 is TGCGCCAGCAGCCCTTCCGGGACAGGGTCCTATGGCTACACCTTC. Amino acid sequence: CASSPSGTGSYGYTF.

This clonotype appeared a single time. This chain joins TRBV10-3 and TRBJ2-7; D assignment may be TRBD1 or TRBD2 (5 bases each). CDR3 length equals 11 residues. Germline lookup yields CDR1 ENHRY and CDR2 SYGVKD. Trimming cost V 4 bases and J 5 bases, with 6 bases left between them. CDR3 in DNA: TGTGCCATCAGTGTGGGGGACGAGCAGTACTTC. Translating it yields CAISVGDEQYF.

The chain is built from TRBV7-6 and TRBJ2-3; D not resolved. Germline V gene data show CDR1 as SGHVS and CDR2 as FNYEAQ. The V gene lost 2 bases and the J gene lost 2 bases, with 8 bases spanning the gap. This CDR3 comprises 14 residues. The CDR3 DNA follows: TGTGCCAGCAGCTTATTGGGGTACACAGATACGCAGTATTTT. Its protein is CASSLLGYTDTQYF.

Comments on this clonotype: A read error may produce the germline difference seen at one junction end. The rearrangement joins TRBV7-2 to TRBJ2-1; D gene ambiguous. CDR3 length: 14 amino acids. Germline V gene sequence: CDR1 SGHTA, CDR2 FQGNSA. The CDR3 nucleotides are TGTGCCAGCGGCTTAGGAGACGGAGCCTACGATAGGTACTTC. Translating gives CASGLGDGAYDRYF. The whole variable domain, filled in from reference TRBV7-2 and TRBJ2-1, reads GAGVSQSPSNKVTEKGKDVELRCDPISGHTALYWYRQSLGQGLEFLIYFQGNSAPDKSGLPSDRFSAERTGGSVSTLTIQRTQQEDSAVYLCASGLGDGAYDRYFGPGTRLTVL.

The chain combines TRBV9 with TRBJ1-6; possibly TRBD1 for D (6 bases). Trimming left V 0 bases short and J 10 bases short, with 20 bases between. Germline loops: CDR1 SGDLS, CDR2 YYNGEE. The CDR3 is 17 amino acids. The CDR3: CASSVAYQGSLQSPLHF. The CDR3 DNA reads TGTGCCAGCAGCGTAGCTTATCAGGGGAGTTTACAGTCACCCCTCCACTTT.

This chain links TRBV25-1 with TRBJ1-2; the D gene is possibly TRBD1 (5 bases). The CDR3 contains 13 residues. Germline CDR1 MGHDK, CDR2 SYGVNS. V gave up 6 bases and J gave up 6 bases, with 14 bases separating them. The CDR3 loop is CASSLGDWNGYTF. Written as DNA, the CDR3 is TGTGCCAGCAGCCTTGGGGACTGGAATGGCTACACCTTC.

Ten or more counts support this clonotype. V and J are TRBV11-1 and TRBJ1-2; D remains unclear. This CDR3 has 16 amino acids. V lost 5 bases to trimming and J lost 2 bases, with 18 bases between them. The germline V gene encodes CDR1 SGHAT and CDR2 FQDESV (reference sequence). This CDR3 is CASSKGDGVGNYGYTF. CDR3 DNA: TGTGCCAGCAGCAAGGGCGACGGGGTCGGGAACTATGGCTACACCTTC.

The rearrangement uses TRBV25-1 and TRBJ2-1, with D perhaps matching TRBD1 (6 bases). This CDR3 is 14 amino acids long. Germline loops: CDR1 MGHDK, CDR2 SYGVNS. V was cut by 0 bases and J by 10 bases, with 13 bases left in between. The CDR3 region has the DNA TGTGCCAGCAGTGAATACCCAAGGGACATCGAGCAGTTCTTC. This codes for CASSEYPRDIEQFF.

The chain employs TRBV9 and TRBJ2-1, with a possible D match to TRBD1 (6 bases). CDR1 and CDR2 from the germline V gene are SGDLS and YYNGEE. The CDR3 extends over 13 amino acids. V was trimmed by 0 bases and J by 7 bases, leaving 8 bases between them. Here the CDR3 reads CASSVGTENEQFF. The CDR3, as DNA: TGTGCCAGCAGCGTAGGGACAGAAAATGAGCAGTTCTTC.

This clonotype turned up a few times. This chain joins TRBV7-9 and TRBJ2-3, with 7 bases that match TRBD2. Germline lookup yields CDR1 SEHNR and CDR2 FQNEAQ (reference sequence). Trimming took 5 bases from V and 6 from J; bases not matched to a gene: 11. The CDR3 is 15 residues long. CDR3 DNA: TGTGCCAGCAGCCAAGGACTAGAGGTTGAGGATACGCAGTATTTT. This encodes CASSQGLEVEDTQYF.

This rearrangement joins TRBV7-3 to TRBJ2-3; 12 bases are a match to TRBD2. This CDR3 contains 18 residues. The trim removed 5 bases at V and 0 bases at J, leaving 9 bases unmatched. Germline lookup yields CDR1 SGHTA and CDR2 FQGTGA. The CDR3 loop reads CASSPGPLAGGSTDTQYF. CDR3 sequence (DNA): TGTGCCAGCAGCCCTGGCCCCCTAGCGGGGGGGAGCACAGATACGCAGTATTTT.

This clonotype was seen repeatedly, ten times or more. The chain is built from TRBV12-3 or TRBV12-4 and TRBJ1-2; D possibly corresponds to TRBD1 (6 bases). The V and J ends lost 6 bases and 8 bases respectively, with 16 bases between them. This CDR3 contains 13 residues. CDR3: CASSPRGGYGYTF. Written as DNA, the CDR3 is TGTGCCAGCAGCCCCAGGGGAGGGTACGGCTACACCTTC.

The table lists this clonotype with many counts. For the CDR3, the DNA is TGCAGCGTAGCTCCTTCTCCAAATGAAAAACTGTTTTTT. It encodes CSVAPSPNEKLFF. The rearrangement uses TRBV29-1 and TRBJ1-4; D remains unclear. The CDR3 contains 13 residues. Trimming removed 6 bases at V and 5 bases at J, with 13 bases between. Germline CDR1 SQVTM, CDR2 ANQGSEA.

This clonotype turned up a few times. This rearrangement joins TRBV7-2 to TRBJ2-1; 8 bases align to TRBD1. This CDR3 is built from 16 residues. Trimming removed 1 base from V and 7 bases from J; junction bases left unmatched: 9. Germline values: CDR1 SGHTA, CDR2 FQGNSA. The CDR3 DNA reads TGTGCCAGCAGCTTAGTTGGGACAGGAGCCAAAAATGAGCAGTTCTTC. Amino acids: CASSLVGTGAKNEQFF.

In this sample, this clonotype turned up a few times. The chain combines TRBV12-3 or TRBV12-4 with TRBJ2-1; 12 bases agree with TRBD2. V gave up 8 bases and J gave up 8 bases; unmatched junction bases: 10. This CDR3 spans 15 amino acids. CDR3 DNA: TGTGCCAGCGCCTCTAGCGGGGGGGCCCTAGATGAGCAGTTCTTC. It yields the protein CASASSGGALDEQFF.

The CDR3 nucleotides are TGTGCCAGCAGCCCCGCGGGCGGGGAGCTGTTTTTT. Translated: CASSPAGGELFF. V gene TRBV7-3 combines with J gene TRBJ2-2; the D gene is possibly TRBD2 (5 bases). Between the trimmed V and J ends, which lost 5 bases and 7 bases, there was a span of 8 bases. This CDR3 has 12 residues. CDR1 is SGHTA and CDR2 is FQGTGA in the germline V gene.

This clonotype has only one observation. The chain carries TRBV25-1 and TRBJ1-4, with no clear D. V was pared by 5 bases and J by 5 bases, with 3 bases between. Per the germline V gene, CDR1 is MGHDK and CDR2 is SYGVNS. The CDR3 extends over 11 amino acids. Here the CDR3 reads CASSKNEKLFF. CDR3 DNA: TGTGCCAGCAGTAAGAATGAAAAACTGTTTTTT.

The V call is TRBV5-6, the J call TRBJ2-1, with D possibly matching TRBD1 (6 bases). V dropped 5 bases and J dropped 6 bases, with 15 bases sitting between them. Germline V lookup: CDR1 SGHDT, CDR2 YYEEEE. CDR3 size: 14 residues. CDR3 nucleotides: TGTGCCAGCAGGATCATCGGACAGCCCAATGAGCAGTTCTTC. This encodes CASRIIGQPNEQFF.

This clonotype came up a few times. V and J are TRBV4-3 and TRBJ2-3; no clear D. Between the trimmed V and J ends, which lost 3 bases and 2 bases, there was a span of 9 bases. CDR1 and CDR2 from the germline V gene are LGHNA and YSLEER. CDR3 size: 14 residues. The CDR3 sequence: CASSHTDPTDTQYF. In DNA, the CDR3 is TGCGCCAGCAGCCACACGGACCCCACAGATACGCAGTATTTT.

Notes on this clonotype: This may come from a read error, since a much larger clone is one base off. V is TRBV5-6 and J is TRBJ1-1; D is undetermined. Per germline, CDR1 SGHDT and CDR2 YYEEEE. The CDR3 runs 14 residues. The V and J ends lost 0 bases and 10 bases respectively, with 16 bases between them. CDR3: CASSLVRSSIGAFF. As DNA, the CDR3 is TGTGCCAGCAGCTTGGTTAGGTCCTCCATTGGAGCTTTCTTT. The variable domain in full, with the rest retrieved from reference TRBV5-6 and TRBJ1-1, is DAGVTQSPTHLIKTRGQQVTLRCSPKSGHDTVSWYQQALGQGPQFIFQYYEEEERQRGNFPDRFSGHQFPNYSSELNVNALLLGDSALYLCASSLVRSSIGAFFGQGTRLTVV.